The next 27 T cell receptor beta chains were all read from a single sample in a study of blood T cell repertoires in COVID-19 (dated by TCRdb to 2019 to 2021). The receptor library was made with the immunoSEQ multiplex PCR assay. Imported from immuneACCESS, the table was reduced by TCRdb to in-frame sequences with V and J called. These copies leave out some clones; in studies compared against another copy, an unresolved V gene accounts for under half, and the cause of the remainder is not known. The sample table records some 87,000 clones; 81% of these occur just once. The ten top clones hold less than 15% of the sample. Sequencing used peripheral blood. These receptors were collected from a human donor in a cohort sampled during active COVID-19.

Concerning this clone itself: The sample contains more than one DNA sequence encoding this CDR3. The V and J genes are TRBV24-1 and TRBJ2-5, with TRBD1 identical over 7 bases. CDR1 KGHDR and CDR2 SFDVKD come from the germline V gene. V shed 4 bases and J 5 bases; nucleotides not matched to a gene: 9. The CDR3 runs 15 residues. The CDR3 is CATSDFRGGWETQYF. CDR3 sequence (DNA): TGTGCCACCAGTGACTTTCGAGGGGGCTGGGAGACCCAGTACTTC.

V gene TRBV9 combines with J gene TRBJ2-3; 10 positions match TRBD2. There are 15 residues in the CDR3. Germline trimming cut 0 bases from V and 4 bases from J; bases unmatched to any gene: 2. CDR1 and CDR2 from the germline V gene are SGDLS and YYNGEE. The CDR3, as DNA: TGTGCCAGCAGCGTAGGGACTAGCGGACCAGATACGCAGTATTTT. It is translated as CASSVGTSGPDTQYF.

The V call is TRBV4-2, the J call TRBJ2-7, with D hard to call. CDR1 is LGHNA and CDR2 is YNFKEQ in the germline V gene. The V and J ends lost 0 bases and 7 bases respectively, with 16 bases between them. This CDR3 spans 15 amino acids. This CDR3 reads CASSQDRSSSWEQYF. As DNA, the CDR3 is TGTGCCAGCAGCCAAGATCGGTCTAGTTCGTGGGAGCAGTACTTC.

DNA for the CDR3: TGTGCCAGCAGCTTGACAGGGGGATACAATGAGCAGTTCTTC. This translates into CASSLTGGYNEQFF. V is TRBV7-2 and J is TRBJ2-1; 9 nucleotides match TRBD1. Unmatched junction bases numbered 1, after V lost 3 bases and J lost 4 bases. The germline gives CDR1 SGHTA, CDR2 FQGNSA. This CDR3 comprises 14 residues.

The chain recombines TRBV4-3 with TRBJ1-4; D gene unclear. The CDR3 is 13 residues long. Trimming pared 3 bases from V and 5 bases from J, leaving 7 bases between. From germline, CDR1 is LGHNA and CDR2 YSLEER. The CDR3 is CASSHRENEKLFF. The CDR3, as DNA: TGCGCCAGCAGCCACCGAGAGAATGAAAAACTGTTTTTT.

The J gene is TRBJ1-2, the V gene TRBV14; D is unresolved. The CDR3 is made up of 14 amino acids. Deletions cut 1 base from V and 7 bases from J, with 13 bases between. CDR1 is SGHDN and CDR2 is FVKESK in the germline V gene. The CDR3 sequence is CASSQGLAFRGYTF. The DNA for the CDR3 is TGTGCCAGCAGCCAAGGCCTAGCGTTCCGTGGCTACACCTTC. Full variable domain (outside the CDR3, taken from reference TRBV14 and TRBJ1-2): EAGVTQFPSHSVIEKGQTVTLRCDPISGHDNLYWYRRVMGKEIKFLLHFVKESKQDESGMPNNRFLAERTGGTYSTLKVQPAELEDSGVYFCASSQGLAFRGYTFGSGTRLTVV.

The CDR3 region has the DNA TGTGCCAGCAGCGTTCAGGGGGCCCTAAGCCACTACACCTTC. It specifies CASSVQGALSHYTF. The rearrangement joins TRBV9 to TRBJ1-2, with 8 bases identical to TRBD1. Germline lookup yields CDR1 SGDLS and CDR2 YYNGEE. The CDR3 totals 14 residues. V shed 2 bases and J 10 bases; nucleotides not matched to a gene: 10.

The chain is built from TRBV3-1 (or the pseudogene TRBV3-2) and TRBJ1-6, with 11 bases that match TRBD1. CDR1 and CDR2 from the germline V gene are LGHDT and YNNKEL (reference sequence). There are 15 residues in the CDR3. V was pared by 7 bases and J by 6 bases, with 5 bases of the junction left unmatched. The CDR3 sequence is CASKGTGGLNSPLHF. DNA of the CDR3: TGTGCCAGCAAAGGGACAGGGGGACTTAATTCACCCCTCCACTTT.

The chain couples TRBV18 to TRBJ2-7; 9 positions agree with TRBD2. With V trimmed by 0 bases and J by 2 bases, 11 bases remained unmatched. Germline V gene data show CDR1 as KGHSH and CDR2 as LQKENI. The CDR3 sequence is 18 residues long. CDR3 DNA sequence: TGTGCCAGCTCACCACCGGAGCGAATAGCGGGGGTCACCTACGAGCAGTACTTC. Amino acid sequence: CASSPPERIAGVTYEQYF.

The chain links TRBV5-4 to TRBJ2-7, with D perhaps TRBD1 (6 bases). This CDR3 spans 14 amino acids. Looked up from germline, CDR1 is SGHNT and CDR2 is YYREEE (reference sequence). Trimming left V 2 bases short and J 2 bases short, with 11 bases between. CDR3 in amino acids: CASSLSRDTYEQYF. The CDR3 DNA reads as TGTGCCAGCAGCTTATCTAGGGACACCTACGAGCAGTACTTC. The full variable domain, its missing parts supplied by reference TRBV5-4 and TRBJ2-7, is ETGVTQSPTHLIKTRGQQVTLRCSSQSGHNTVSWYQQALGQGPQFIFQYYREEENGRGNFPPRFSGLQFPNYSSELNVNALELDDSALYLCASSLSRDTYEQYFGPGTRLTVT.

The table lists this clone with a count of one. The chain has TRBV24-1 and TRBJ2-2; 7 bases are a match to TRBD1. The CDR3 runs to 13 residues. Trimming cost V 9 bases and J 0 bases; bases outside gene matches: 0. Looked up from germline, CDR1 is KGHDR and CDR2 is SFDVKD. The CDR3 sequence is CATGTANTGELFF. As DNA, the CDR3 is TGTGCCACCGGGACAGCGAACACCGGGGAGCTGTTTTTT.

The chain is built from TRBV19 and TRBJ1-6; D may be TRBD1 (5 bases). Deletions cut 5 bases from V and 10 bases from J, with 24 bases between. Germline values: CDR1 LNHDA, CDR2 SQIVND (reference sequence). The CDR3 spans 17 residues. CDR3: CASSESGRGQGDSPLHF. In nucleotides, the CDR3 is TGTGCCAGTAGTGAAAGCGGGCGGGGCCAGGGTGACTCACCCCTCCACTTT. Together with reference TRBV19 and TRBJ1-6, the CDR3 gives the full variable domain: DGGITQSPKYLFRKEGQNVTLSCEQNLNHDAMYWYRQDPGQGLRLIYYSQIVNDFQKGDIAEGYSVSREKKESFPLTVTSAQKNPTAFYLCASSESGRGQGDSPLHFGNGTRLTVT.

The CDR3: CASSESRYGGTSHEQYF. CDR3 nucleotide sequence: TGCGCCAGCAGTGAGTCGAGATACGGGGGGACTAGCCACGAGCAGTACTTC. The chain employs TRBV10-2 and TRBJ2-7, with TRBD2 matching 9 bases. The germline gives CDR1 WSHSY, CDR2 SAAADI. The CDR3 loop spans 17 amino acids. The junction had 11 bases not matched to a gene; V was cut back by 0 bases and J by 5 bases.

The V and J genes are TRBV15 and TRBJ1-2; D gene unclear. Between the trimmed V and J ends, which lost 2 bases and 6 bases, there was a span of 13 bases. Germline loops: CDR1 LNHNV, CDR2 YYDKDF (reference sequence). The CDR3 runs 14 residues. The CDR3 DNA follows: TGTGCCACCAGCAGACCTCGGGATCCCAATGGCTACACCTTC. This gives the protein CATSRPRDPNGYTF.

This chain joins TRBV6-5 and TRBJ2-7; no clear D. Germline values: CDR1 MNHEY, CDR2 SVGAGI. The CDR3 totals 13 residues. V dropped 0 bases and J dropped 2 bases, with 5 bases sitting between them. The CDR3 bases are TGTGCCAGCAGTTACTCCGGTACCTACGAGCAGTACTTC. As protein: CASSYSGTYEQYF.

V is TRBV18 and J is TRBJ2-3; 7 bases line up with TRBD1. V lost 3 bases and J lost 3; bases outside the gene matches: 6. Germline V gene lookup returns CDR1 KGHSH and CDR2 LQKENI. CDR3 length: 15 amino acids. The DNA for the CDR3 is TGTGCCAGCTCACCCCAGACAGGGATGACAGATACGCAGTATTTT. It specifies CASSPQTGMTDTQYF. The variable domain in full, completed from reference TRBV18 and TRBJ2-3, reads NAGVMQNPRHLVRRRGQEARLRCSPMKGHSHVYWYRQLPEEGLKFMVYLQKENIIDESGMPKERFSAEFPKEGPSILRIQQVVRGDSAAYFCASSPQTGMTDTQYFGPGTRLTVL.

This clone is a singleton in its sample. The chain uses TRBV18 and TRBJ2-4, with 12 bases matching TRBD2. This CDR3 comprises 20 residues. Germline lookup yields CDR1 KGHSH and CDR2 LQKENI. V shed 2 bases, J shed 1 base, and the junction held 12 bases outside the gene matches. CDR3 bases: TGTGCCAGCTCACCAATCACTAGCGGGGGGCCCGCTTCGGCCAAAAACATTCAGTACTTC. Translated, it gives CASSPITSGGPASAKNIQYF.

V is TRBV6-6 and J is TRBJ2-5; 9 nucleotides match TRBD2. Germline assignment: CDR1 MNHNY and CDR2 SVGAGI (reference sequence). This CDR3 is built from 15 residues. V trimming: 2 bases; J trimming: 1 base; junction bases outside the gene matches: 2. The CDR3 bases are TGTGCCAGCAGTTACCCGACTAGCGGCCAAGAGACCCAGTACTTC. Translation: CASSYPTSGQETQYF.

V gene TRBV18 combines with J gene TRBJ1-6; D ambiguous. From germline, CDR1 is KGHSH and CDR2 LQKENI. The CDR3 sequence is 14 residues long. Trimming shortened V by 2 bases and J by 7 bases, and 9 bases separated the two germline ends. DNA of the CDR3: TGTGCCAGCTCACCAAACACGGGGAATTCACCCCTCCACTTT. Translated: CASSPNTGNSPLHF.

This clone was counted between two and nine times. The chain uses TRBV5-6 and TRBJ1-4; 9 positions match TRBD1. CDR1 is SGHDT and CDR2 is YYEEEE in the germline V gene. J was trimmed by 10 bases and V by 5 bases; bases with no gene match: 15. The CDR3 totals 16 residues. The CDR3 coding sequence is TGTGCCAGCAGTTACCGGCTACAGGGGGCACTGGGAAAACTGTTTTTT. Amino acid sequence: CASSYRLQGALGKLFF.

CDR3: CASSQEWESGPSTDTQYF. DNA of the CDR3: TGTGCCAGCAGCCAAGAGTGGGAGTCTGGCCCTAGCACAGATACGCAGTATTTT. The V gene is TRBV3-1 (or the pseudogene TRBV3-2), the J gene TRBJ2-3; D possibly corresponds to TRBD2 (5 bases). The CDR3 runs 18 residues. Germline CDR1 is LGHDT and CDR2 is YNNKEL (reference sequence). V lost 0 bases to trimming and J lost 0 bases, with 16 bases between them.

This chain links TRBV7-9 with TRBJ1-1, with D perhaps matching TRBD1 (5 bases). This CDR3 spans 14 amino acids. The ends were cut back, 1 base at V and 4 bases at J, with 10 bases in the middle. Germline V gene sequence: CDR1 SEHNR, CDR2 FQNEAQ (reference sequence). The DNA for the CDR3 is TGTGCCAGCAGCTTAGACGGGGGTGGCACTGAAGCTTTCTTT. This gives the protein CASSLDGGGTEAFF.

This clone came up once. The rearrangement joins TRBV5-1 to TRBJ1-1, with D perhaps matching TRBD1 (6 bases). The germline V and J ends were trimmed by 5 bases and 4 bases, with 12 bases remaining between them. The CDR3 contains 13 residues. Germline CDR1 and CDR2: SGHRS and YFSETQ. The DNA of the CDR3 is TGCGCCAGCAGGCTACAGGGCCCCACTGAAGCTTTCTTT. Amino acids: CASRLQGPTEAFF.

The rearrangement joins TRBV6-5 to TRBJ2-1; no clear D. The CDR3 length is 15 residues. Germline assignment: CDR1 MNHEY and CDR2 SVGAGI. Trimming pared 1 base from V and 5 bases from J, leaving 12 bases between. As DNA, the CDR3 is TGTGCCAGCAGTTACTTTTTCCCCCACAACAATGAGCAGTTCTTC. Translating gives CASSYFFPHNNEQFF.

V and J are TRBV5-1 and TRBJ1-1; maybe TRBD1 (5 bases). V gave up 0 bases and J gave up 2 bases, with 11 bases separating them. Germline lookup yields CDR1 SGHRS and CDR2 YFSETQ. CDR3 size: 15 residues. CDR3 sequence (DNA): TGCGCCAGCAGCTTGGAACTGCAGGGAAACACTGAAGCTTTCTTT. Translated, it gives CASSLELQGNTEAFF.

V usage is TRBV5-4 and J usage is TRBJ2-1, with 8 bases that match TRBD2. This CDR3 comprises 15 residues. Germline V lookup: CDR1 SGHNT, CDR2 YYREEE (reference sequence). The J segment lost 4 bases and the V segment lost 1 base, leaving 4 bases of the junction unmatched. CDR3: CASSLIRGGYNEQFF. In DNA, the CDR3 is TGTGCCAGCAGCTTGATACGGGGGGGTTACAATGAGCAGTTCTTC.

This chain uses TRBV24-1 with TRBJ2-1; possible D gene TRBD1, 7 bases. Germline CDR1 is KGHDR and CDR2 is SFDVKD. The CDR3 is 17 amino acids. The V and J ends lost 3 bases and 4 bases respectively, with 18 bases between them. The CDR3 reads CATSDHPRGEIYNEQFF. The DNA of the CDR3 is TGTGCCACCAGTGATCACCCCAGGGGGGAAATTTACAATGAGCAGTTCTTC.